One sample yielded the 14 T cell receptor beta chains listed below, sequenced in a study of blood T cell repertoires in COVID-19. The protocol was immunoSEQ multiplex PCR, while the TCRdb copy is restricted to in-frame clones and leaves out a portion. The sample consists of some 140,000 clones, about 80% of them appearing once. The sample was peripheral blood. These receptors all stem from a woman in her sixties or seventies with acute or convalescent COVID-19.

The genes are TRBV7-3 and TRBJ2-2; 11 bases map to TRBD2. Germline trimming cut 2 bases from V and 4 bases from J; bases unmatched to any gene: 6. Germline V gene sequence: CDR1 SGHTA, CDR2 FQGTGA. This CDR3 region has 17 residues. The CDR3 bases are TGTGCCAGCAGCTTACTCTCCGGGACTAGCGGCACCGGGGAGCTGTTTTTT. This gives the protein CASSLLSGTSGTGELFF. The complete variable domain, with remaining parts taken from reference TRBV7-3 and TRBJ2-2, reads GAGVSQTPSNKVTEKGKYVELRCDPISGHTALYWYRQSLGQGPEFLIYFQGTGAADDSGLPNDRFFAVRPEGSVSTLKIQRTERGDSAVYLCASSLLSGTSGTGELFFGEGSRLTVL.

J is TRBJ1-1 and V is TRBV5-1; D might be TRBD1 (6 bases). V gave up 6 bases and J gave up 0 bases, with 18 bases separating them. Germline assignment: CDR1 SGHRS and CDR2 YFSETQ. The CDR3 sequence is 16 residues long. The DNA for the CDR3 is TGCGCCAGCACTGTCAGGGGAACACTCATGAACACTGAAGCTTTCTTT. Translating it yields CASTVRGTLMNTEAFF. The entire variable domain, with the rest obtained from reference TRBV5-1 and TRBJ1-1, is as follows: KAGVTQTPRYLIKTRGQQVTLSCSPISGHRSVSWYQQTPGQGLQFLFEYFSETQRNKGNFPGRFSGRQFSNSRSEMNVSTLELGDSALYLCASTVRGTLMNTEAFFGQGTRLTVV.

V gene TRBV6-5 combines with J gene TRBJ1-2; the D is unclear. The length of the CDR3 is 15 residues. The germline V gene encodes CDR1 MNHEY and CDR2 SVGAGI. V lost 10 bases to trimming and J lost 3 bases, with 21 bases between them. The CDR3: CATYNYPTGYYGYTF. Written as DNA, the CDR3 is TGTGCCACCTATAATTATCCGACGGGATACTATGGCTACACCTTC.

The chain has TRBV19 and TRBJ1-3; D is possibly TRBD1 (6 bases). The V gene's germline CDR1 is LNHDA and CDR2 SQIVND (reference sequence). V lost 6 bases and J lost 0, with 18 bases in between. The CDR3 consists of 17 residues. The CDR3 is CASRAQGSPLSGNTIYF. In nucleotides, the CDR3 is TGTGCCAGTAGGGCACAGGGATCGCCCCTCTCTGGAAACACCATATATTTT.

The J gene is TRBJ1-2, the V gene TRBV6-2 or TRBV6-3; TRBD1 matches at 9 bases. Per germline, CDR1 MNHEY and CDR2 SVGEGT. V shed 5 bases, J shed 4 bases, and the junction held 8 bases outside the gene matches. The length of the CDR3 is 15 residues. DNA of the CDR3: TGTGCCAGCAGTAACCGACAGGGGGTAGGCTATGGCTACACCTTC. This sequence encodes CASSNRQGVGYGYTF.

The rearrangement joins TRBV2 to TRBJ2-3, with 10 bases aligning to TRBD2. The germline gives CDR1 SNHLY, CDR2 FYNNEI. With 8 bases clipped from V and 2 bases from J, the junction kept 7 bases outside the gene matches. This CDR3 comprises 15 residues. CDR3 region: CASPILAGNTDTQYF. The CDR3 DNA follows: TGTGCCAGCCCAATACTAGCGGGGAACACAGATACGCAGTATTTT.

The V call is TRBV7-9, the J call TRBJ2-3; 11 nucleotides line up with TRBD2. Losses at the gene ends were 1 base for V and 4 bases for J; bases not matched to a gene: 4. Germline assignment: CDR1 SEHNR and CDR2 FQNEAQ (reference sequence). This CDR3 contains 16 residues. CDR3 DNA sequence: TGTGCCAGCAGCTTAGTCTCTAGCGGGGGGCCAGATACGCAGTATTTT. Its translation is CASSLVSSGGPDTQYF.

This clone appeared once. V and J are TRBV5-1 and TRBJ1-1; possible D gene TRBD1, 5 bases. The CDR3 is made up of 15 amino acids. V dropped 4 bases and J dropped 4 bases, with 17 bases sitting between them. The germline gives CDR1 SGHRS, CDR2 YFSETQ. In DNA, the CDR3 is TGCGCCAGCAGCCTTGAGGGGAGGGGCCGCACTGAAGCTTTCTTT. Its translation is CASSLEGRGRTEAFF.

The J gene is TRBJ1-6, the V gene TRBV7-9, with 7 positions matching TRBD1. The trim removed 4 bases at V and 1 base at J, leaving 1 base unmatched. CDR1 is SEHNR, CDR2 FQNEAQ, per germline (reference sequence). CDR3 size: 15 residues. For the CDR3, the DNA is TGTGCCAGCAGCTCAGGGGGATCCTATAATTCACCCCTCCACTTT. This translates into CASSSGGSYNSPLHF.

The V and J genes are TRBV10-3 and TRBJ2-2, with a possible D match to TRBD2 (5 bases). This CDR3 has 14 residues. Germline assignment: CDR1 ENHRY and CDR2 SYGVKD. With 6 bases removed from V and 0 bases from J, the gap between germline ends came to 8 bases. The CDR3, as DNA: TGTGCCATCAGCTGGACTCCGAACACCGGGGAGCTGTTTTTT. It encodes CAISWTPNTGELFF.

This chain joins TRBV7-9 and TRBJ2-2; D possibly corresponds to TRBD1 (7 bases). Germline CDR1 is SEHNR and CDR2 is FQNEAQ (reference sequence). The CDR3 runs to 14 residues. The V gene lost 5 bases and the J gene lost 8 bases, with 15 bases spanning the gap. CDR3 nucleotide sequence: TGTGCCAGCAGCCCGCAGGGGGGCTATGGGGAGCTGTTTTTT. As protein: CASSPQGGYGELFF. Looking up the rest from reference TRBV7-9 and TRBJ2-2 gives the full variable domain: DTGVSQNPRHKITKRGQNVTFRCDPISEHNRLYWYRQTLGQGPEFLTYFQNEAQLEKSRLLSDRFSAERPKGSFSTLEIQRTEQGDSAMYLCASSPQGGYGELFFGEGSRLTVL.

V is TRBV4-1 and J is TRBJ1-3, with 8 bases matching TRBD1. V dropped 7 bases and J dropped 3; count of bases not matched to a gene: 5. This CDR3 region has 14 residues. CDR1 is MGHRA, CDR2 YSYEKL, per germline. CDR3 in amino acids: CASTQGALGNTIYF. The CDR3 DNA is TGCGCCAGCACCCAGGGGGCGCTTGGAAACACCATATATTTT.

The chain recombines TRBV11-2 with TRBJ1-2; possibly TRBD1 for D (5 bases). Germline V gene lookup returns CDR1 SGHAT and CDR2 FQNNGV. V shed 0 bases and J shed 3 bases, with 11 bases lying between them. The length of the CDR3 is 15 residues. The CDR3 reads CASSLDPPGHYGYTF. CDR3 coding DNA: TGTGCCAGCAGCTTAGATCCCCCAGGGCACTATGGCTACACCTTC.

CDR3 sequence (DNA): TGTGCCAGCAGGGACAGACTCTTTAGCAATCAGCCCCAGCATTTT. It encodes CASRDRLFSNQPQHF. This rearrangement joins TRBV6-5 to TRBJ1-5; tentatively, D is TRBD1 (6 bases). The germline V and J ends were trimmed by 6 bases and 0 bases, with 12 bases remaining between them. CDR1 and CDR2 (germline): MNHEY, SVGAGI. CDR3 length equals 15 residues.